This entry lists 26 T cell receptor beta chains sequenced from one sample in a study of blood T cell repertoires in COVID-19. Measured with immunoSEQ multiplex PCR; TCRdb has only the in-frame clones, and not every one. The sample includes more than 85,000 clones, around 87% of them seen just once. The sequencing sample was made of peripheral blood. All receptors derive from a man aged 50 to 59 with active or convalescent COVID-19.

The V call is TRBV5-1, the J call TRBJ2-1, with 9 nucleotides matching TRBD2. This CDR3 comprises 18 residues. V trimming: 5 bases; J trimming: 0 bases; junction bases outside the gene matches: 12. Germline loops: CDR1 SGHRS, CDR2 YFSETQ. CDR3 in amino acids: CASRRSGGGANSYNEQFF. DNA for the CDR3: TGCGCCAGCAGGCGCTCCGGCGGGGGGGCGAACTCCTACAATGAGCAGTTCTTC.

This sequence joins TRBV28 and TRBJ1-2, with 9 bases that match TRBD1. CDR1 is MDHEN and CDR2 is SYDVKM in the germline V gene. This CDR3 contains 13 residues. Losses at the gene ends were 5 bases for V and 8 bases for J; bases not matched to a gene: 6. The CDR3 reads CASSPGQGWGYTF. DNA of the CDR3: TGTGCCAGCAGTCCGGGACAGGGTTGGGGCTACACCTTC.

The gene calls are TRBV27 and TRBJ1-5; D remains ambiguous. CDR1 is MNHEY and CDR2 is SMNVEV in the germline V gene (reference sequence). Deletions cut 5 bases from V and 0 bases from J, with 11 bases between. The CDR3 loop spans 15 amino acids. In DNA form, the CDR3 reads TGTGCCAGCAGTCTCCAGTTCCTTAGCAATCAGCCCCAGCATTTT. Encoded protein: CASSLQFLSNQPQHF.

The chain employs TRBV5-1 and TRBJ2-1; 14 nucleotides align to TRBD2. Trimming cost V 4 bases and J 8 bases; bases outside gene matches: 5. From germline, CDR1 is SGHRS and CDR2 YFSETQ. The CDR3 covers 15 residues. As DNA, the CDR3 is TGCGCCAGCAGCGTGACTAGCGGGGGGGCGTATGAGCAGTTCTTC. This codes for CASSVTSGGAYEQFF.

This sequence joins TRBV21-1 and TRBJ1-5; the table names TRBD1, a call not compared with the DNA. TRBV21-1 is described as a pseudogene. The CDR3 loop spans 15 amino acids. The CDR3 region has the DNA TGTGCCAGCATCCCTTGGGGACAGGGTGACCAGCCCCAGCATTTT. It codes for CASIPWGQGDQPQHF.

The chain carries TRBV10-3 and TRBJ1-3; 7 bases are shared with TRBD1. The CDR3 is 14 amino acids. Germline lookup yields CDR1 ENHRY and CDR2 SYGVKD. Trimming removed 0 bases from V and 9 bases from J; junction bases left unmatched: 5. The CDR3: CAISESGQQGTIYF. The CDR3 DNA sequence: TGTGCCATCAGTGAGTCGGGACAGCAGGGCACCATATATTTT.

The rearrangement joins TRBV5-1 to TRBJ1-1, with D possibly TRBD1 on 6 matching bases. V was pared by 2 bases and J by 4 bases, with 9 bases between. The CDR3 sequence is 13 residues long. Looked up from germline, CDR1 is SGHRS and CDR2 is YFSETQ. The CDR3 sequence is CASSLQGVTEAFF. CDR3 DNA: TGCGCCAGCAGCTTACAGGGAGTCACTGAAGCTTTCTTT.

This chain connects TRBV30 to TRBJ2-7; D perhaps matches TRBD1 (6 bases). CDR1 is GTSNPN and CDR2 is SVGIG in the germline V gene (reference sequence). V dropped 3 bases and J dropped 1 base, with 7 bases sitting between them. The CDR3 is 12 amino acids. CDR3 in amino acids: CAWRTGSYEQYF. The DNA of the CDR3 is TGTGCCTGGAGAACAGGGTCCTACGAGCAGTACTTC.

The rearrangement links TRBV5-8 to TRBJ1-5; TRBD1 agrees at 7 bases. This CDR3 has 17 amino acids. V dropped 7 bases and J dropped 2; count of bases not matched to a gene: 15. Germline V lookup: CDR1 SGHTS, CDR2 YDEGEE. The CDR3 DNA follows: TGTGCCAGCGGATTTGGGACAGCCTGGCGTGGCAATCAGCCCCAGCATTTT. It yields the protein CASGFGTAWRGNQPQHF.

The chain links TRBV5-1 to TRBJ2-2; D may be TRBD2 (6 bases). Germline V gene data show CDR1 as SGHRS and CDR2 as YFSETQ. The CDR3 is 16 residues long. V was cut by 4 bases and J by 3 bases, with 16 bases left in between. The CDR3 DNA sequence: TGCGCCAGCAGCCAACCGGGACTCCGGGACACCGGGGAGCTGTTTTTT. Protein sequence: CASSQPGLRDTGELFF. The full variable domain, completed using reference TRBV5-1 and TRBJ2-2, is KAGVTQTPRYLIKTRGQQVTLSCSPISGHRSVSWYQQTPGQGLQFLFEYFSETQRNKGNFPGRFSGRQFSNSRSEMNVSTLELGDSALYLCASSQPGLRDTGELFFGEGSRLTVL.

This clone was picked up one time. V gene TRBV12-5 combines with J gene TRBJ2-1; the D gene is possibly TRBD2 (7 bases). There are 14 residues in the CDR3. From germline, CDR1 is LGHNT and CDR2 FRNRAP. With 3 bases removed from V and 5 bases from J, the gap between germline ends came to 11 bases. The CDR3 here is CASGLGGAHNEQFF. In nucleotides, the CDR3 is TGTGCTAGTGGTTTAGGGGGGGCCCACAATGAGCAGTTCTTC.

The chain links TRBV7-2 to TRBJ1-4; 8 bases match TRBD1. V was pared by 5 bases and J by 6 bases, with 5 bases of the junction left unmatched. Germline CDR1 and CDR2: SGHTA and FQGNSA. The CDR3 totals 14 residues. The CDR3: CASSHGQGYEKLFF. Written as DNA, the CDR3 is TGTGCCAGCAGCCACGGACAGGGTTATGAAAAACTGTTTTTT.

This sequence joins TRBV6-6 and TRBJ1-2, with D maybe TRBD1 (5 bases). Germline V gives CDR1 MNHNY, CDR2 SVGAGI (reference sequence). CDR3 size: 13 residues. V was trimmed by 7 bases and J by 6 bases, leaving 15 bases between them. CDR3 region: CASTQDMGNGYTF. CDR3 coding DNA: TGTGCCAGCACCCAGGACATGGGGAATGGCTACACCTTC.

The chain couples TRBV18 to TRBJ2-7; D not certain. The V gene's germline CDR1 is KGHSH and CDR2 LQKENI. Trimming cost V 4 bases and J 0 bases, with 10 bases left between them. This CDR3 comprises 14 residues. DNA of the CDR3: TGTGCCAGCTCACTAACACAGAGCTCCTACGAGCAGTACTTC. As protein: CASSLTQSSYEQYF.

The sample holds one count of this clone. The gene calls are TRBV7-8 and TRBJ1-5; D is unclear. V lost 4 bases, J lost 0 bases, and 19 bases lay in between. The CDR3 has 18 amino acids. Germline V lookup: CDR1 SGHVS, CDR2 FQNEAQ. The CDR3 reads CASSSIMGGSYSNQPQHF. The CDR3 DNA follows: TGTGCCAGCAGCTCAATAATGGGAGGATCTTATAGCAATCAGCCCCAGCATTTT.

The chain combines TRBV6-4 with TRBJ1-1; TRBD1 matches 7 bases. With 2 bases clipped from V and 8 bases from J, the junction kept 2 bases outside the gene matches. CDR1 MRHNA and CDR2 SNTAGT come from the germline V gene. This CDR3 has 12 residues. CDR3 region: CASSDLQGEAFF. As DNA, the CDR3 is TGTGCCAGCAGTGACCTACAGGGGGAAGCTTTCTTT.

V and J are TRBV6-2 or TRBV6-3 and TRBJ2-3, with 8 bases that match TRBD2. The CDR3 has 15 residues. J lost 6 bases, V lost 4 bases, and 9 bases had no gene match. The germline gives CDR1 MNHEY, CDR2 SVGEGT. CDR3 loop: CASSSGLAWVDTQYF. CDR3 nucleotides: TGTGCCAGCAGTTCCGGACTAGCCTGGGTTGATACGCAGTATTTT.

This chain joins TRBV3-1 (or the pseudogene TRBV3-2) and TRBJ1-5; D possibly corresponds to TRBD1 (5 bases). V was pared by 1 base and J by 4 bases, with 11 bases between. The CDR3 runs 15 residues. Germline V gene sequence: CDR1 LGHDT, CDR2 YNNKEL (reference sequence). The CDR3 DNA sequence: TGTGCCAGCAGCCAAGGAAGGGGAGGGAATCAGCCCCAGCATTTT. Translating gives CASSQGRGGNQPQHF.

The chain combines TRBV3-1 (or the pseudogene TRBV3-2) with TRBJ2-2; 14 bases match TRBD2. Germline V gene sequence: CDR1 LGHDT, CDR2 YNNKEL (reference sequence). Unmatched junction bases numbered 0, after V lost 3 bases and J lost 3 bases. The CDR3 contains 16 residues. The CDR3 DNA reads TGTGCCAGCAGCCAGGGACTAGCGGGGGACACCGGGGAGCTGTTTTTT. Translation: CASSQGLAGDTGELFF.

This rearrangement joins TRBV7-2 to TRBJ2-5; the D gene is possibly TRBD2 (5 bases). The CDR3 sequence is 15 residues long. V lost 3 bases, J lost 4 bases, and 15 bases lay in between. CDR1 and CDR2 (germline): SGHTA, FQGNSA. The CDR3 DNA reads TGTGCCAGCAGCTTCAACGAGGGCCAAGGAGAGACCCAGTACTTC. Its protein product is CASSFNEGQGETQYF.

The chain employs TRBV19 and TRBJ1-1; 12 bases agree with TRBD1. J gave up 4 bases and V 9 bases, and 9 bases lay outside the gene matches. In germline, CDR1 is LNHDA, CDR2 SQIVND (reference sequence). This CDR3 has 15 residues. The CDR3 sequence: CASTPGTGGPTEAFF. The CDR3 DNA is TGTGCCAGCACACCCGGGACAGGGGGCCCCACTGAAGCTTTCTTT.

The chain couples TRBV27 to TRBJ2-2; D may be TRBD1 (5 bases). The CDR3 sequence is 15 residues long. V dropped 0 bases and J dropped 3 bases, with 8 bases sitting between them. CDR1 is MNHEY, CDR2 SMNVEV, per germline (reference sequence). DNA for the CDR3: TGTGCCAGCAGTTTATCTCAAGGGGACACCGGGGAGCTGTTTTTT. Translating it yields CASSLSQGDTGELFF.

The chain uses TRBV11-2 and TRBJ2-1; 10 bases map to TRBD2. Per germline, CDR1 SGHAT and CDR2 FQNNGV. The trim removed 5 bases at V and 6 bases at J, leaving 7 bases unmatched. The CDR3 is 15 residues long. The CDR3 region is CASSLVAGGSNEQFF. The DNA for the CDR3 is TGTGCCAGCAGCCTGGTAGCGGGGGGTTCCAATGAGCAGTTCTTC.

As for this clone: At one end the junction does not follow the germline gene, possibly because of a read error. The J gene is TRBJ1-6, the V gene TRBV28; 7 nucleotides line up with TRBD1. Per the germline V gene, CDR1 is MDHEN and CDR2 is SYDVKM. The CDR3 is 12 residues long. The CDR3 region is CASSYRTGGESF. CDR3 nucleotides: TGTGCCAGCAGTTACCGGACAGGCGGAGAAAGCTTT.

V gene TRBV25-1 combines with J gene TRBJ1-1, with a tentative D call TRBD1 (6 bases). CDR3 length: 13 amino acids. Per the germline V gene, CDR1 is MGHDK and CDR2 is SYGVNS. The V gene lost 6 bases and the J gene lost 8 bases, with 16 bases spanning the gap. CDR3 sequence (DNA): TGTGCCAGCAGCGGAACAGGGACCACCGAAGCTTTCTTT. This sequence encodes CASSGTGTTEAFF.

The chain combines TRBV12-3 or TRBV12-4 with TRBJ2-3; possible D gene TRBD1, 6 bases. The CDR3 covers 13 residues. Trimming shortened V by 6 bases and J by 3 bases, and 10 bases separated the two germline ends. The CDR3 coding sequence is TGTGCCAGCAGCCGCGGACAGACAGATACGCAGTATTTT. This translates into CASSRGQTDTQYF.